This T cell receptor (beta chain) was observed in a study of blood T cell repertoires in COVID-19. Study details: Acute-phase and convalescent COVID-19 samples originated in the United States, Italy and Spain.

The repertoire was sequenced with immunoSEQ multiplex PCR; TCRdb's copy has only in-frame clones and lacks some. The sample contains about 210,000 clones, around four fifths of which appear only once. The V gene's germline CDR1 is SEHNR and CDR2 FQNEAQ (reference sequence). V gave up 5 bases and J gave up 6 bases, with 15 bases separating them. The CDR3 runs to 14 residues. Sequencing was performed on peripheral blood. The sequence was obtained from a man in his forties or fifties with active or convalescent COVID-19. This rearrangement joins TRBV7-9 to TRBJ2-3; possible D gene TRBD2, 5 bases. The CDR3 protein is CASSPAGPSDTQYF. DNA of the CDR3: TGTGCCAGCAGCCCCGCGGGCCCCTCTGATACGCAGTATTTT.